This TCR beta chain derives from a study of cytomegalovirus exposure and HLA in healthy donors. On this clone: What it binds is not known.

The V and J ends lost 4 bases and 4 bases, in that order; junction bases with no gene match: 9. The germline CDR1 and CDR2 sequences are MGHRA and YSYEKL. CDR3 size: 15 residues. Study findings and constraints: What a later analysis showed was that several of the most significant clusters appeared linked to common viral pathogens. Reportedly, fewer N-insertions than the 666-donor mean appeared in an Asian-associated ancestry cluster in a later analysis.

PCR was performed using 60 Vbeta and 13 Jbeta primers. Profiling relied on immunoSEQ multiplex PCR, and the TCRdb table lists in-frame clones only, not all of them. The profile shows some 97,000 clones, 70% to 80% of them singletons. The chain links TRBV4-1 to TRBJ2-7; 8 nucleotides align to TRBD2. Sequenced material: PBMCs. The sequence was obtained from a woman under 30 in good health and CMV-seropositive. CDR3 residues: CASSPRWTSKYEQYF. In DNA, the CDR3 is TGCGCCAGCAGCCCCCGTTGGACTAGCAAATACGAGCAGTACTTC.